This note documents a single T cell receptor (beta chain) sequence. The antigen remains unidentified. This record belongs to a study of graft-versus-host responses after intestinal transplantation. Germline assignment: CDR1 SGHTS and CDR2 YDEGEE. Unmatched junction bases numbered 4, after V lost 0 bases and J lost 5 bases. The CDR3 is 14 residues long. Only in-frame clones appear in the TCRdb table, and some are missing; sequencing was by immunoSEQ multiplex PCR. The sample holds roughly 100,000 clones, approximately 93% seen once. The TCR originated in a human donor who received an intestinal transplant. This chain joins TRBV5-8 and TRBJ2-5, with 7 nucleotides matching TRBD1. Sample: unstimulated CD8+ T cells sorted from spleen or lymph node cells, taken before intestinal transplant. CDR3 DNA: TGTGCCAGCAGCTTGGGACAGGGAAGGGAGACCCAGTACTTC. It yields the protein CASSLGQGRETQYF.